One TCR beta chain is described in this entry. Its antigen is still unknown. CDR1 MNHEY and CDR2 SVGEGT come from the germline V gene. The V and J ends lost 7 bases and 0 bases respectively, with 10 bases between them. The CDR3 consists of 13 residues. Library preparation for TCR beta used quantitative 5'-RACE with molecular barcodes. TCRdb re-derived calls from the 5' RACE reads in MiXCR, one entry per CDR3 protein. The profile shows 380,000 or so distinct CDR3 sequences, 20% to 25% of them singletons. This sample is drawn from a study of CD8 T cells in ankylosing spondylitis. General study points: Past studies reported some motif variants in reactive arthritis synovial fluid and blood. Disease-linked clones reportedly showed significant enrichment in matched ankylosing spondylitis synovial fluid.

The chain uses TRBV6-2 or TRBV6-3 and TRBJ2-7; D gene ambiguous. The sample taken for sequencing was blood, either unsorted or a sorted T cell fraction (not recorded which). This TCR derives from a male donor with ankylosing spondylitis or in good health (not recorded which). The CDR3 coding sequence is TGTGCCAGCACGGTAACAAGCTCCTACGAGCAGTACTTC. It translates to CASTVTSSYEQYF.